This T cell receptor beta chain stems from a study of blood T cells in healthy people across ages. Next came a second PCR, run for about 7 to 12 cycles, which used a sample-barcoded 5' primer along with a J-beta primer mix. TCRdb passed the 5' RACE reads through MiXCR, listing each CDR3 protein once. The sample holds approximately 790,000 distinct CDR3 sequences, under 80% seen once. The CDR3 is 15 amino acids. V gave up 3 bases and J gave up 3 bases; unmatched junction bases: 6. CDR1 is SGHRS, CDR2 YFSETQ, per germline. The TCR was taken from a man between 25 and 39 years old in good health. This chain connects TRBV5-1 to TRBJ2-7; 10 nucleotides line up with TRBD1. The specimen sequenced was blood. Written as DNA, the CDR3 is TGCGCCAGCAGCTGGGGGACAGGGGCAAACTACGAGCAGTACTTC. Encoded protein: CASSWGTGANYEQYF.